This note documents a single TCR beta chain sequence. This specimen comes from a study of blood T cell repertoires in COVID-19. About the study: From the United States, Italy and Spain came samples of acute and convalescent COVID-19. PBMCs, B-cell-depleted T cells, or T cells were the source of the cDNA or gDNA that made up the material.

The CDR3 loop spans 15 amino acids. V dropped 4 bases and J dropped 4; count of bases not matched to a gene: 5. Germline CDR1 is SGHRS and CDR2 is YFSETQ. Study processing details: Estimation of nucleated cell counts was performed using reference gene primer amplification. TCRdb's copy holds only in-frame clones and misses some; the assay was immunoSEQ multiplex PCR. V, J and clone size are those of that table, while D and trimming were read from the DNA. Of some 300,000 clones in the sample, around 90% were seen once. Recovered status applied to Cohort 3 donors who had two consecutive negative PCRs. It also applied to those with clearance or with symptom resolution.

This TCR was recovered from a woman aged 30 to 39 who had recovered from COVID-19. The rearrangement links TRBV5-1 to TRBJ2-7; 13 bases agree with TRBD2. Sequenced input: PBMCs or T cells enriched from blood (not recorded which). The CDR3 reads CASSPQGLAGYEQYF. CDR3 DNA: TGCGCCAGCAGCCCTCAGGGACTAGCGGGATACGAGCAGTACTTC.